This record looks at one TCR beta chain sequence and its context. Which antigen it targets is not known. Per-base quality was not reported, and no clone a single base away is much larger than it. RNA was extracted using the RNeasy kit, and roughly 0.45 to 1 ug of the RNA was reverse transcribed with random hexamers. TCR beta CDR3 regions were amplified with the immunoSEQ multiplex PCR assay covering 54 Vbeta and 13 Jbeta segments. Bias from PCR amplification was corrected by using a synthetic template baseline for primer optimization and for computational correction. On the study's bioinformatics: Reads were annotated to V, D and J genes per IMGT and analyzed with immunoSEQ Analyzer, keeping only productive sequences. Clonality was computed as one minus Shannon entropy normalized by log2 of the number of productive unique sequences. For each patient and control, public and private clones were evaluated among the 100 most prevalent clones. A clone was defined as Susac-specific if it was absent from the healthy and MS cohorts, from over a thousand published viral clones and from other ImmuneACCESS disease sequences. TCRdb reworked the public reads: Q25 trimming with fastp, MiXCR clone assembly, productive beta chains retained. Rows matching on CDR3 protein sequence are summarized as one entry with the most common DNA and genes. These V and J calls originate from TCRdb's pipeline instead of the authors' own analysis. A total of 85,000 to 90,000 distinct CDR3 sequences appear in this sample, approximately 95% of them only once. The leading ten clones occupy 0.3% to 0.4% of the sample.

Peripheral blood CD8+ and CD4+ T cells from healthy donors, Susac syndrome patients and multiple sclerosis patients were profiled by high-throughput TCR beta sequencing. Healthy donors were included as age- and sex-matched controls. Bulk CD8+ and CD4+ T cells were purified by magnetic negative isolation, whereas CD8+ TEMRA cells were enriched by FACS. Blood was drawn into EDTA tubes, processed within 24 hours, and PBMCs were isolated by density gradient centrifugation. PBMCs intended for TCR sequencing were frozen in liquid nitrogen and were later thawed in a 37 degrees C water bath. A purity of at least 90% was achieved for sorted or isolated CD4+, CD8+ and CD8+ TEMRA cells. The data belong to a study of CD8 T cells in Susac syndrome (dated by TCRdb to between 2018 and 2021). Looking at the study overall: Repertoire sequencing was used to test whether CD8+ T cell activation and differentiation in Susac syndrome was antigen driven. The study compared CD8+ T cell repertoire clonality among around 11 healthy donors, approximately 14 Susac syndrome patients and 15 or so multiple sclerosis patients. Here is what the overall study found, with its caveats: The number of individuals in the TCR sequencing and HLA analysis was recognized as being relatively small.

Based on the germline V gene (reference sequence), the CDR1 and CDR2 sequences are LNHDA and SQIVND. V gives up 4 bases and J gives up 15 bases, and the segment between their germline ends measures 13 bases. From its cysteine to its phenylalanine, the CDR3 spans 11 amino acids. This entry keeps only the CDR3 DNA: 33 bases, framed from base 1. Input material: CD8+ T cells from PBMCs. The TCR originated in a human donor in good health. The V gene is TRBV19 and the J gene is TRBJ2-1; the D element might be TRBD1 or TRBD2, as each aligns at 5 bases. The base sequence is TGTGCCAGTAGTACGGGACGTCAATGGTTCTTC. Translated, it gives CASSTGRQWFF.